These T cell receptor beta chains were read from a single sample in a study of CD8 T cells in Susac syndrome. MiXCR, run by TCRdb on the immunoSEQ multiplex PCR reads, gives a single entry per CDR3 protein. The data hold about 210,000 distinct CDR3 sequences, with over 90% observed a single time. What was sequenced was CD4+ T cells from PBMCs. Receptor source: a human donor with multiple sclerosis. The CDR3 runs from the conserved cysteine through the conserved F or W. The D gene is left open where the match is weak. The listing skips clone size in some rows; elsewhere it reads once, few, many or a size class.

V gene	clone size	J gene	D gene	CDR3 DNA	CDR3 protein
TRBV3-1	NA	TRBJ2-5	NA	TGTGCCAGCAGCCCCTCTGGTTCGGGGTACGGGACCCAGTACTTC	CASSPSGSGYGTQYF
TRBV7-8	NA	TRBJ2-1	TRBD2	TGTGCCAGCAGCTCCCTAGCGGGACTAGCGGTTGTCAATGAGCAGTTCTTC	CASSSLAGLAVVNEQFF
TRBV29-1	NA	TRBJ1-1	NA	TGCAGAGTTGTAAGTTCAGAGAACACTGAAGCTTTCTTT	CRVVSSENTEAFF
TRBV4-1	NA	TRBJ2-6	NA	TGCGCCAGCAGCCAAGATCGGGGAACTACTGGGGCCAACGTCCTGACTTTC	CASSQDRGTTGANVLTF
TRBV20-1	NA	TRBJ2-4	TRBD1	TGCAGTGCCGACAGGGAAAACATTCAGTACTTC	CSADRENIQYF
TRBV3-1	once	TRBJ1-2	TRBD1	TGTGCCAGCAGCCGGACAGGGCGGAGATATGGCTACACCTTC	CASSRTGRRYGYTF
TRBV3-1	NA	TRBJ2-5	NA	TGTGCCAGCAGCCAAGAGCGGGGTGGGGGAGAGACCCAGTACTTC	CASSQERGGGETQYF
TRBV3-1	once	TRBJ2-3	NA	TGTGCCAGCAGCCAAGGCGCCATTCACACAGATACGCAGTATTTT	CASSQGAIHTDTQYF
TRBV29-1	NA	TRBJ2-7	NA	TGCAGCGTTGAAGGAGGGGTGTACGAGCAGTACTTC	CSVEGGVYEQYF
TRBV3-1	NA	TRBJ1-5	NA	TGTGCCAGCAGCCAAACGGGCCGGCCCCAGCATTTT	CASSQTGRPQHF
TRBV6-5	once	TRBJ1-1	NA	TGTGCCAGCAGTTACGGCGGGGGGGCGAACACTGAAGCTTTCTTT	CASSYGGGANTEAFF
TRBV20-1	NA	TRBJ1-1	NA	TGCAGTGCGTTCGACTCGGGACCCGCAGGGGACACTGAAGCTTTCTTT	CSAFDSGPAGDTEAFF
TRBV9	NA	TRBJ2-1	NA	TGTGCCAGCAGCGTAGTTGTGACAGGCATCAATGAGCAGTTCTTC	CASSVVVTGINEQFF
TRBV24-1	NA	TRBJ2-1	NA	TGTGCCACCAGTGATAAAATCAGGGACAATGAGCAGTTCTTC	CATSDKIRDNEQFF
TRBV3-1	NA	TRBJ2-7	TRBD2	TGTGCCAGCAGCCTCCAGGAGACTAGCGGGGATCCTCGCCTCTACGAGCAGTACTTC	CASSLQETSGDPRLYEQYF
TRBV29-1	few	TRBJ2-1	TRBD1	TGCAGCGTTGACAGGGGGCGTAGCAATGAGCAGTTCTTC	CSVDRGRSNEQFF
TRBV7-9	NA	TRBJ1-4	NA	TGTGCCAGCCCCGAGGGGATTAATGAAAAACTGTTTTTT	CASPEGINEKLFF
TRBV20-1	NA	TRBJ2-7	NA	TGCAGTGCTAGACCCCCTCAGGGAACCTACGAGCAGTACTTC	CSARPPQGTYEQYF
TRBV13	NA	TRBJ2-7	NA	TGTGCCAGCAGCTTAGATGCGGGTATCTACGAGCAGTACTTC	CASSLDAGIYEQYF
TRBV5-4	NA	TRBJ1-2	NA	TGTGCCAGTGGGGCCCAGGGAAACTATGGCTACACCTTC	CASGAQGNYGYTF
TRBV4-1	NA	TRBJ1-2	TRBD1	TGCGCCAGCAGCCAAGAAGGGACAGGGCTCGGCTACACCTTC	CASSQEGTGLGYTF
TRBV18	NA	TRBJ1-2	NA	TGTGCCAGCTCACCACGAGAAAATGGCTACACCTTC	CASSPRENGYTF
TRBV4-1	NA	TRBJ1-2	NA	TGCGCCAGCAGCCAAGATGAGGGGCTCTCTTCGGGCTACACCTTC	CASSQDEGLSSGYTF
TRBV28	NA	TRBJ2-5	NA	TGTGCCAGCAGTTCACCACAGGGATGGGGAGAGACCCAGTACTTC	CASSSPQGWGETQYF
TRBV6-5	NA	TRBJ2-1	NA	TGTGCCAGCAGTTCCCGGGACCATTCCTACAATGAGCAGTTCTTC	CASSSRDHSYNEQFF
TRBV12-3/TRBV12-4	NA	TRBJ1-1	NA	TGTGCCAGCGCTACCATCACAGGGCACACTGAAGCTTTCTTT	CASATITGHTEAFF
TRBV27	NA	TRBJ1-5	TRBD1	TGTGCCAGCAGTTCGGGACAGGTTAGCAATCAGCCCCAGCATTTT	CASSSGQVSNQPQHF
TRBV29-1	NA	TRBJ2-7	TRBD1	TGCAGCGTTGAGGGACAGAAGCCTCCCTACGAGCAGTACTTC	CSVEGQKPPYEQYF
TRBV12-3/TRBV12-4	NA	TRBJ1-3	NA	TGTGCCAGCAGGGGAGTTGAAAACACCATATATTTT	CASRGVENTIYF
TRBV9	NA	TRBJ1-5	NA	TGTGCCAGCAGCTCCTCCCCAGGGCAGCCCCAGCATTTT	CASSSSPGQPQHF
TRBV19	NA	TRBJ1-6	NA	TGTGCCAGTAGTACCGGGCAGAAAATATCGAGCTCCTATAATTCACCCCTCCACTTT	CASSTGQKISSSYNSPLHF
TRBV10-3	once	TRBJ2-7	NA	TGTGCCATCAGTGAAACTGCCGGGGACCACGAGCAGTACTTC	CAISETAGDHEQYF
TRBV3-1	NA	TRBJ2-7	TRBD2	TGTGCCAGCAGCCCATCAGGACTAGACGAGCAGTACTTC	CASSPSGLDEQYF
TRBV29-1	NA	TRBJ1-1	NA	TGCAGCGTTTCACAAACGGGTACTTCTGAAGCTTTCTTT	CSVSQTGTSEAFF